This is a list of T cell receptor beta chains from one sample in a study of T cell changes during pregnancy in multiple sclerosis. The table came from immunoSEQ multiplex PCR; TCRdb's copy has only in-frame clones and leaves some out. Of around 70,000 clones in the sample, roughly 92% were seen once. Sequenced material: peripheral blood, taken before pregnancy. Every receptor here comes from a female donor with multiple sclerosis, enrolled in a pregnancy study. Both conserved end residues are part of each CDR3. The D gene is left open where the match is weak. Size is stated for part of the rows, as once, few or many counts, or as a class when the clone is expanded.

d_gene	abundance	v_gene	j_gene	CDR3nt	CDR3aa
NA	NA	TRBV7-9	TRBJ2-5	TGTGCCAGCAGCTTAGGAGGGGGTGATGAGACCCAGTACTTC	CASSLGGGDETQYF
NA	NA	TRBV14	TRBJ2-3	TGTGCCAGCAGCCTCCCGGGGACGCAGTATTTT	CASSLPGTQYF
NA	NA	TRBV11-2	TRBJ2-5	TGTGCCAGCATCCAGGGGAGGGCGCAATTAGAGACCCAGTACTTC	CASIQGRAQLETQYF
TRBD1	NA	TRBV7-2	TRBJ1-1	TGTGCCAGCAGCCGAACGCAGGGGGCGAACACTGAAGCTTTCTTT	CASSRTQGANTEAFF
NA	NA	TRBV9	TRBJ2-1	TGTGCCAGCAGCAATCTAGCGTCGTCTTACAATGAGCAGTTCTTC	CASSNLASSYNEQFF
NA	once	TRBV19	TRBJ1-1	TGTGCCAGTAGTATAGGGGATGCCCGGGGTGGGGCTTTCTTT	CASSIGDARGGAFF
NA	once	TRBV28	TRBJ1-1	TGTGCCAGCAGTCAGGTTACGAACACTGAAGCTTTCTTT	CASSQVTNTEAFF
NA	NA	TRBV6-6	TRBJ1-5	TGTGCCAGCAGGGGACCGGGGGGGATAGGCAATCAGCCCCAGCATTTT	CASRGPGGIGNQPQHF
NA	NA	TRBV25-1	TRBJ2-1	TGTGCCAGCAGTGAAAGCGGCCGAGCTGGCTCCTACAATGAGCAGTTCTTC	CASSESGRAGSYNEQFF
NA	NA	TRBV5-4	TRBJ2-5	TGTGCCAGCAGCCTTGGACAGGGAGGGATCGAGACCCAGTACTTC	CASSLGQGGIETQYF
NA	NA	TRBV4-3	TRBJ2-1	TGCGCCAGCAGCCAAGATTTGGGGGGGCGGAATAACAATGAGCAGTTCTTC	CASSQDLGGRNNNEQFF
TRBD1	NA	TRBV5-1	TRBJ2-7	TGCGCCAGCAGCTTAACAGGGGGCTACGAGCAGTACTTC	CASSLTGGYEQYF
TRBD1	NA	TRBV6-5	TRBJ2-7	TGTGCCAGCAGTTTGAGGGGGCAAGTCTACGAGCAGTACTTC	CASSLRGQVYEQYF
NA	NA	TRBV21-1	TRBJ2-7	TGTGCCAGCCCAAAGGGTAAGGGGCCACCGAGCGAGCAGTACTTC	CASPKGKGPPSEQYF